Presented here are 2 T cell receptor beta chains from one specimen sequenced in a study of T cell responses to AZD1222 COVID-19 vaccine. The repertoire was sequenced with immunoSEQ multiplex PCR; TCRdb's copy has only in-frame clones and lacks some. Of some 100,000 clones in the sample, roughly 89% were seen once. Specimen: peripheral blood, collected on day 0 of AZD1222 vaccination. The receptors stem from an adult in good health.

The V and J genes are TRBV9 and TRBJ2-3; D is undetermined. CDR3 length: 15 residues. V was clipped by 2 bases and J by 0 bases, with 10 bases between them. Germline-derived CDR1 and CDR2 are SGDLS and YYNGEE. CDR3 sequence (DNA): TGTGCCAGCAGCGTTGGCGTCCCTAGCACAGATACGCAGTATTTT. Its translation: CASSVGVPSTDTQYF.

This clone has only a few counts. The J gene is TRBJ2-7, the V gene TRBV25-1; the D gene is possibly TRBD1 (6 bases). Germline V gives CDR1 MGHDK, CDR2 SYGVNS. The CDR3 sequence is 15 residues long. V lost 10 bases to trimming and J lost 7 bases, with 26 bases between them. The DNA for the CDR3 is TGTGCCATCCCACATGCCGACAGGAATCCTCTGGAGCAGTACTTC. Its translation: CAIPHADRNPLEQYF.